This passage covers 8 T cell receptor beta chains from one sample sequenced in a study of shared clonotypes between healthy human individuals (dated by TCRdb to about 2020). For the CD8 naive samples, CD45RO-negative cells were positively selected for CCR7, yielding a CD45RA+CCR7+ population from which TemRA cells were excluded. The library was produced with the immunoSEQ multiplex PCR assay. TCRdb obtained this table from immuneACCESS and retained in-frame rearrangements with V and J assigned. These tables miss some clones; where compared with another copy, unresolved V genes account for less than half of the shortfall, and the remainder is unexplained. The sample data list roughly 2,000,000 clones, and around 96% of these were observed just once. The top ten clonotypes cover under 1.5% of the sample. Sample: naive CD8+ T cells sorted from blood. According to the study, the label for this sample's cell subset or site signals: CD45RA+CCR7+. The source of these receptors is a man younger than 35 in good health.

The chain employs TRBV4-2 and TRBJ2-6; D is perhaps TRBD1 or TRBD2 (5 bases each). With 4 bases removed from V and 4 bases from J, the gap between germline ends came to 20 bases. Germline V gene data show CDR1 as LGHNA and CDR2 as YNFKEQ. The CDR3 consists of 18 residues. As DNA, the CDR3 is TGTGCCAGCAGCCTACTTCCGATGGGGGTGGAAGGGGCCAACGTCCTGACTTTC. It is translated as CASSLLPMGVEGANVLTF.

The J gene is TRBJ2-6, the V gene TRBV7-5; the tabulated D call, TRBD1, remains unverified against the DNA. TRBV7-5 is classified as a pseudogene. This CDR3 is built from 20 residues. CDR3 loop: CARSLMQGPVPRSGANVLTF. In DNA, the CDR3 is TGTGCCAGAAGCTTAATGCAGGGTCCTGTCCCCCGCTCTGGGGCCAACGTCCTGACTTTC.

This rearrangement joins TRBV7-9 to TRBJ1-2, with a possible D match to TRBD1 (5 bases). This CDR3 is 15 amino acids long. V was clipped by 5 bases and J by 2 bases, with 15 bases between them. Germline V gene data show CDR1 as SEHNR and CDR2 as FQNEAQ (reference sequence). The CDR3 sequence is CASSRGTATNYGYTF. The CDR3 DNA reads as TGTGCCAGCAGCCGAGGGACGGCGACAAACTATGGCTACACCTTC. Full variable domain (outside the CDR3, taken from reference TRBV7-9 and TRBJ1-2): DTGVSQNPRHKITKRGQNVTFRCDPISEHNRLYWYRQTLGQGPEFLTYFQNEAQLEKSRLLSDRFSAERPKGSFSTLEIQRTEQGDSAMYLCASSRGTATNYGYTFGSGTRLTVV.

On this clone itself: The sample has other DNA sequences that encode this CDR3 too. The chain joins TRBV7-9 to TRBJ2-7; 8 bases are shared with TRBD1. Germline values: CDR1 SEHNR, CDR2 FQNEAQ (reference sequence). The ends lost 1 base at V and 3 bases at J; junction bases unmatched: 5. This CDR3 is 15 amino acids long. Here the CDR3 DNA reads TGTGCCAGCAGCTTAGGACAGGGGACTCGCTACGAGCAGTACTTC. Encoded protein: CASSLGQGTRYEQYF.

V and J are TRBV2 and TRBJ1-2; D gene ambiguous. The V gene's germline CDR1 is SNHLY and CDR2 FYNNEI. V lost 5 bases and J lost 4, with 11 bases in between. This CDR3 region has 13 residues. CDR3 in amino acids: CASSLSPIYGYTF. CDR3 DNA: TGTGCCAGCAGTTTGTCCCCCATCTATGGCTACACCTTC.

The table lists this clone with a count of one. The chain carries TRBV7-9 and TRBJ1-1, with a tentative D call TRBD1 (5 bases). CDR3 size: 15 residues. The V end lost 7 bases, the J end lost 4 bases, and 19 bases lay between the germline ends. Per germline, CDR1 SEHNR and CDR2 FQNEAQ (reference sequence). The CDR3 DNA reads TGTGCCAGCACCTCGACCAAGCAGGGAAGCACTGAAGCTTTCTTT. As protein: CASTSTKQGSTEAFF.

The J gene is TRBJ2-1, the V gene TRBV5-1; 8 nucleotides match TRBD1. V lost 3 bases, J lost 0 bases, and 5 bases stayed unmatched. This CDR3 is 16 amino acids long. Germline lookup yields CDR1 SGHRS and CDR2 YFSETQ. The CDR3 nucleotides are TGCGCCAGCAGCTGGCGGACAGGGAGCTCCTACAATGAGCAGTTCTTC. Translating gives CASSWRTGSSYNEQFF.

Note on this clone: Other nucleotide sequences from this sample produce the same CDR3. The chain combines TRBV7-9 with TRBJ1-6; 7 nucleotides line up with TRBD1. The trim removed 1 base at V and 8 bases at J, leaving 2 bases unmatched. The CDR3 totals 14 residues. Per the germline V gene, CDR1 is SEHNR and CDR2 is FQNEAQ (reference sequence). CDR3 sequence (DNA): TGTGCCAGCAGCTTAGGGACAGGTGATTCACCCCTCCACTTT. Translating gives CASSLGTGDSPLHF.